The next 8 T cell receptor beta chains were all read from a single sample in a study of cytomegalovirus exposure and HLA in healthy donors. The PCR ran on 60 Vbeta and 13 Jbeta primers. Sequenced by immunoSEQ multiplex PCR; TCRdb stores in-frame clones only, minus some. The sample carries about 230,000 clones, more than 85% recorded once. The sequenced sample was PBMCs. These receptors were taken from a young woman in good health and CMV-seronegative.

Details on this clone: Additional DNA sequences in this sample encode the identical CDR3. The rearrangement joins TRBV19 to TRBJ1-5; a weak D match, TRBD1 (5 bases). The CDR3 is made up of 14 amino acids. Trimming pared 3 bases from V and 5 bases from J, leaving 11 bases between. Per germline, CDR1 LNHDA and CDR2 SQIVND (reference sequence). This chain's CDR3 is CASSITGGDQPQHF. In DNA form, the CDR3 reads TGTGCCAGTAGTATCACGGGGGGGGATCAGCCCCAGCATTTT.

The chain couples TRBV5-1 to TRBJ1-5, with a tentative D call TRBD1 (5 bases). CDR1 is SGHRS and CDR2 is YFSETQ in the germline V gene. With 0 bases removed from V and 6 bases from J, the gap between germline ends came to 10 bases. The CDR3 has 14 amino acids. CDR3 loop: CASSLVGEGQPQHF. In DNA, the CDR3 is TGCGCCAGCAGCTTGGTGGGGGAGGGTCAGCCCCAGCATTTT.

V is TRBV5-1 and J is TRBJ2-2; possible D gene TRBD2, 6 bases. The CDR3 totals 15 residues. Germline CDR1 and CDR2: SGHRS and YFSETQ. Trimming shortened V by 4 bases and J by 5 bases, and 15 bases separated the two germline ends. The CDR3 DNA is TGCGCCAGCAGCGAATGGGCGGGGAGTACCGGGGAGCTGTTTTTT. Translating gives CASSEWAGSTGELFF.

CDR3 sequence: CASSLGSGGPYEQYF. The CDR3 DNA follows: TGTGCCAGCAGCTTGGGGAGCGGAGGCCCCTACGAGCAGTACTTC. This chain uses TRBV7-6 with TRBJ2-7, with D perhaps matching TRBD2 (5 bases). This CDR3 is built from 15 residues. Trimming cost V 3 bases and J 2 bases, with 14 bases left between them. CDR1 and CDR2 (germline): SGHVS, FNYEAQ.

This sequence joins TRBV2 and TRBJ1-1; no reliable D call. The germline gives CDR1 SNHLY, CDR2 FYNNEI. This CDR3 region has 12 residues. V was trimmed by 3 bases and J by 7 bases, leaving 9 bases between them. The CDR3 DNA sequence: TGTGCCAGCAGTGACTTTGTGAGTGAAGCTTTCTTT. It codes for CASSDFVSEAFF.

The V call is TRBV28, the J call TRBJ2-1; the D gene is possibly TRBD2 (5 bases). Germline loops: CDR1 MDHEN, CDR2 SYDVKM. Trimming left V 2 bases short and J 3 bases short, with 8 bases between. The CDR3 consists of 14 residues. CDR3 sequence reads: CASSLSGYYNEQFF. The CDR3, as DNA: TGTGCCAGCAGTTTAAGCGGTTACTACAATGAGCAGTTCTTC.

This clone was found once. The V call is TRBV6-5, the J call TRBJ2-6; unclear D gene. The germline V gene encodes CDR1 MNHEY and CDR2 SVGAGI. This CDR3 is 15 amino acids long. V dropped 6 bases and J dropped 2 bases, with 11 bases sitting between them. CDR3 protein: CASSRRGTGANVLTF. CDR3 sequence (DNA): TGTGCCAGCAGCCGAAGAGGAACTGGGGCCAACGTCCTGACTTTC.

The V and J genes are TRBV21-1 and TRBJ2-7; the DNA was not compared with TRBD2, the D call given in the table. TRBV21-1 is a pseudogene. This CDR3 has 14 residues. The CDR3 DNA sequence: TGTGCCAGCAGCACGGAGGACCCAAACTACGAGCAGTACTTC. Its protein is CASSTEDPNYEQYF.